This TCR beta chain originates from a study of blood T cell repertoires in COVID-19. Germline CDR1 SGHRS, CDR2 YFSETQ. CDR3 length equals 12 residues. Trimming left V 4 bases short and J 1 base short, with 6 bases between. Assay used: immunoSEQ multiplex PCR; TCRdb lists only in-frame clones, some missing. The sample lists 55,000 to 70,000 clones; around 80% were seen once. The sequence derives from a human donor in a cohort sampled during active COVID-19. This rearrangement joins TRBV5-1 to TRBJ2-7; D remains ambiguous. Sample: peripheral blood. The CDR3 sequence: CASSPESYEQYF. DNA for the CDR3: TGCGCCAGCAGCCCCGAGTCCTACGAGCAGTACTTC.